This T cell receptor beta chain emerged from a study of T-cell memory formation after mild COVID-19. This clonotype was observed a few times. Trimming cost V 1 base and J 13 bases; bases outside gene matches: 4. This CDR3 spans 12 amino acids. Constant-segment primers served in 5'RACE that generated TCR alpha and TCR beta cDNA libraries bearing sample barcodes and UMIs. One entry per CDR3 protein results from TCRdb running MiXCR on the 5' RACE reads. The sample records about 130,000 distinct CDR3 sequences, about 15% being singletons. Material for sequencing was PBMCs or a T cell subset sorted from them (not recorded which). The clonotype was recovered from an adult woman who had mild COVID-19 (a few samples of this study predate the infection). Cell type and time point are not known. The V call is TRBV12-3 or TRBV12-4, the J call TRBJ2-7, with 10 bases matching TRBD1. The CDR3 nucleotides read TGTGCCAGCAGTTTAGGACAGGGGGCGTCTTACTTC. Amino acid sequence: CASSLGQGASYF.